Listed here are 32 T cell receptor beta chains from one sample, sequenced in a study of radiation and T cells in renal cell carcinoma. Measured with immunoSEQ multiplex PCR; TCRdb has only the in-frame clones, and not every one. Of approximately 100,000 clones in the sample, approximately 86% were seen once. The time point was: baseline pretreatment blood. As for treatment: 15 Gy SBRT to primary tumor, nephrectomy 4 weeks later. The material sequenced was blood, taken from a patient whose treatment included radiotherapy and nephrectomy. All receptors come from a man between 50 and 59 years old with renal cell carcinoma.

The V and J genes are TRBV6-5 and TRBJ1-1; no firm D call. CDR3 size: 15 residues. Germline V lookup: CDR1 MNHEY, CDR2 SVGAGI. Between the trimmed V and J ends, which lost 10 bases and 3 bases, there was a span of 21 bases. CDR3 in amino acids: CAIKRTREYDTEAFF. The CDR3 region has the DNA TGTGCCATCAAAAGAACCCGGGAATATGACACTGAAGCTTTCTTT.

J is TRBJ2-1 and V is TRBV27, with a weak D call TRBD1 (6 bases). This CDR3 is built from 13 residues. In germline, CDR1 is MNHEY, CDR2 SMNVEV (reference sequence). V was shortened by 6 bases and J by 2 bases, with 8 bases between the two germline ends. CDR3 protein: CASRTGTYNEQFF. CDR3 DNA: TGTGCCAGCAGGACAGGCACCTACAATGAGCAGTTCTTC.

This chain connects TRBV19 to TRBJ2-5; TRBD2 matches at 12 bases. There are 16 residues in the CDR3. Germline V gene sequence: CDR1 LNHDA, CDR2 SQIVND (reference sequence). With 3 bases clipped from V and 5 bases from J, the junction kept 7 bases outside the gene matches. In DNA, the CDR3 is TGTGCCAGTAGTATTCCTAGCGGGGGGGCATCGGAGACCCAGTACTTC. It translates to CASSIPSGGASETQYF.

J is TRBJ2-5 and V is TRBV6-5; 7 bases are shared with TRBD2. Trimming at V came to 0 bases and at J to 4 bases, leaving 8 bases not matched to a gene. The CDR3 contains 16 residues. Per the germline V gene, CDR1 is MNHEY and CDR2 is SVGAGI. In nucleotides, the CDR3 is TGTGCCAGCAGTTACTCGGTGGTTGGGGGGGGAGAGACCCAGTACTTC. It is translated as CASSYSVVGGGETQYF.

V is TRBV4-2 and J is TRBJ2-7; 7 bases are shared with TRBD1. J gave up 3 bases and V 3 bases, and 5 bases lay outside the gene matches. The CDR3 totals 14 residues. Germline V gene lookup returns CDR1 LGHNA and CDR2 YNFKEQ. The CDR3 region is CASSHRTGLYEQYF. The CDR3 nucleotides read TGTGCCAGCAGCCATAGGACAGGACTCTACGAGCAGTACTTC.

The chain uses TRBV19 and TRBJ2-1, with D possibly TRBD1 on 7 matching bases. Germline-derived CDR1 and CDR2 are LNHDA and SQIVND (reference sequence). This CDR3 contains 14 residues. Trimming removed 9 bases at V and 4 bases at J, with 16 bases between. CDR3 nucleotide sequence: TGTGCCAGCGCGCGGGACAGACCATACAATGAGCAGTTCTTC. Amino acids: CASARDRPYNEQFF.

The V call is TRBV5-1, the J call TRBJ2-3; 9 bases are a match to TRBD1. The length of the CDR3 is 15 residues. CDR1 is SGHRS, CDR2 YFSETQ, per germline. V trimming: 2 bases; J trimming: 2 bases; junction bases outside the gene matches: 3. CDR3 sequence reads: CASSLGQGHTDTQYF. CDR3 nucleotides: TGCGCCAGCAGCTTAGGACAGGGGCACACAGATACGCAGTATTTT.

The rearrangement links TRBV18 to TRBJ2-6, with TRBD2 as a possible D gene (5 bases). Germline lookup yields CDR1 KGHSH and CDR2 LQKENI. The CDR3 has 16 residues. Trimming left V 5 bases short and J 2 bases short, with 13 bases between. This CDR3 reads CASSTSPQAGANVLTF. CDR3 nucleotides: TGTGCCAGCTCAACTAGTCCTCAAGCTGGGGCCAACGTCCTGACTTTC.

The chain carries TRBV2 and TRBJ2-5; 12 bases agree with TRBD2. Per germline, CDR1 SNHLY and CDR2 FYNNEI. Trimming cost V 1 base and J 5 bases; bases outside gene matches: 5. CDR3 length: 16 residues. The CDR3 reads CASSEGLAGVWETQYF. As DNA, the CDR3 is TGTGCCAGCAGTGAAGGACTAGCGGGGGTATGGGAGACCCAGTACTTC.

This chain connects TRBV5-1 to TRBJ2-7; D perhaps matches TRBD2 (5 bases). Germline CDR1 reads SGHRS; CDR2 reads YFSETQ. This CDR3 contains 15 residues. V was pared by 0 bases and J by 3 bases, with 13 bases between. DNA of the CDR3: TGCGCCAGCAGCTTGGGAGGGCCCCAGATCTACGAGCAGTACTTC. It codes for CASSLGGPQIYEQYF.

The CDR3, as DNA: TGTGCCAGCAGTACCAACTCGGAGACCCAGTACTTC. Amino acid sequence: CASSTNSETQYF. V gene TRBV28 combines with J gene TRBJ2-5; no firm D call. Germline CDR1 MDHEN, CDR2 SYDVKM. CDR3 length: 12 amino acids. The V and J ends lost 5 bases and 5 bases respectively, with 9 bases between them.

The V and J genes are TRBV6-1 and TRBJ2-7; D is undetermined. CDR1 is MNHNS, CDR2 SASEGT, per germline. Trimming took 2 bases from V and 6 from J, leaving 14 bases between them. CDR3 size: 14 residues. CDR3 sequence reads: CASSERRRDLEQYF. The CDR3 DNA sequence: TGTGCCAGCAGTGAACGTCGGCGCGATCTCGAGCAGTACTTC.

V and J are TRBV6-1 and TRBJ2-1; D unclear. The V end lost 4 bases, the J end lost 4 bases, and 8 bases lay between the germline ends. Per germline, CDR1 MNHNS and CDR2 SASEGT. The CDR3 sequence is 13 residues long. CDR3 region: CASSVTHYNEQFF. The CDR3 nucleotides read TGTGCCAGCAGTGTTACTCATTACAATGAGCAGTTCTTC.

This chain uses TRBV2 with TRBJ2-5; D call uncertain. The germline gives CDR1 SNHLY, CDR2 FYNNEI. The V and J ends lost 3 bases and 2 bases respectively, with 10 bases between them. There are 14 residues in the CDR3. CDR3 sequence: CASSDKSVQETQYF. CDR3 DNA: TGTGCCAGCAGTGATAAGTCAGTTCAAGAGACCCAGTACTTC.

The gene calls are TRBV10-3 and TRBJ2-7, with D possibly matching TRBD1 (6 bases). V was pared by 5 bases and J by 2 bases, with 10 bases between. The V gene's germline CDR1 is ENHRY and CDR2 SYGVKD. The CDR3 loop spans 13 amino acids. CDR3 protein: CAISPQGPYEQYF. The CDR3 DNA reads as TGTGCCATCAGTCCACAGGGCCCCTACGAGCAGTACTTC.

As DNA, the CDR3 is TGTGCCAGCAGCCCCGGCTGGCAGACCTACTATGGCTACACCTTC. It translates to CASSPGWQTYYGYTF. The rearrangement links TRBV6-5 to TRBJ1-2; D ambiguous. CDR1 is MNHEY and CDR2 is SVGAGI in the germline V gene. CDR3 length: 15 amino acids. Trimming removed 6 bases from V and 3 bases from J, with 17 bases in between.

The chain joins TRBV19 to TRBJ2-2, with D perhaps TRBD1 or TRBD2 (5 bases each). Germline values: CDR1 LNHDA, CDR2 SQIVND (reference sequence). The CDR3 covers 14 residues. V shed 2 bases and J shed 7 bases, with 11 bases lying between them. The CDR3 region is CASSIRGEFGELFF. The CDR3 coding sequence is TGTGCCAGTAGTATAAGAGGGGAGTTCGGGGAGCTGTTTTTT.

This rearrangement joins TRBV6-5 to TRBJ1-2, with D perhaps matching TRBD1 (6 bases). CDR1 and CDR2 from the germline V gene are MNHEY and SVGAGI. The V and J ends lost 0 bases and 6 bases respectively, with 11 bases between them. This CDR3 has 14 amino acids. CDR3 in DNA: TGTGCCAGCAGTTACTCGGGAAGGGGGGATGGCTACACCTTC. Amino acids: CASSYSGRGDGYTF.

This chain's CDR3 is CASSTSKGQLDYGYTF. For the CDR3, the DNA is TGTGCCAGCAGCACATCCAAAGGACAGTTAGACTATGGCTACACCTTC. The V gene is TRBV7-2, the J gene TRBJ1-2; D possibly corresponds to TRBD1 (6 bases). Germline assignment: CDR1 SGHTA and CDR2 FQGNSA. Trimming removed 5 bases at V and 3 bases at J, with 19 bases between. The length of the CDR3 is 16 residues.

The chain combines TRBV12-1 with TRBJ1-3. TRBV12-1 is flagged as a pseudogene. The CDR3 loop spans 16 amino acids. In nucleotides, the CDR3 is TGTGCCAGCAGGCCTGCACGCACCTACTCTGGAAACACCATATATTTT. As protein: CASRPARTYSGNTIYF.

In this sample, this clone turned up a few times. The CDR3 coding sequence is TGCGCCAGCAGCCAGGGGGAGGCTGAAGCTTTCTTT. Its translation: CASSQGEAEAFF. The rearrangement links TRBV5-1 to TRBJ1-1; 7 bases align to TRBD1. CDR3 length equals 12 residues. Germline trimming cut 4 bases from V and 6 bases from J; bases unmatched to any gene: 3. Looked up from germline, CDR1 is SGHRS and CDR2 is YFSETQ.

J is TRBJ2-2 and V is TRBV11-2; either TRBD1 or TRBD2 may supply D (6 bases each). Germline V lookup: CDR1 SGHAT, CDR2 FQNNGV. The length of the CDR3 is 16 residues. The V end lost 1 base, the J end lost 2 bases, and 11 bases lay between the germline ends. In DNA form, the CDR3 reads TGTGCCAGCAGCTTAGTCGCGGGGACAAACACCGGGGAGCTGTTTTTT. Translation gives CASSLVAGTNTGELFF.

This clone was seen just once. This chain links TRBV28 with TRBJ1-2; a weak D match, TRBD1 (5 bases). The CDR3 spans 13 residues. Germline V CDR1 and CDR2: MDHEN, SYDVKM. The ends were cut back, 4 bases at V and 8 bases at J, with 14 bases in the middle. The CDR3 region has the DNA TGTGCCAGCAGTTCCCCCGGCAGGGACGGCTACACCTTC. Amino acid sequence: CASSSPGRDGYTF.

Worth noting for this clone: Germline is not matched at one junction end, which may reflect a read error. CDR3 in amino acids: CASSSTADNEQFF. CDR3 bases: TGTGCTAGCAGCTCAACTGCCGACAATGAGCAGTTCTTC. The chain joins TRBV7-7 to TRBJ2-1, with D unresolved. Germline assignment: CDR1 SSHAT and CDR2 FNYEAQ (reference sequence). The CDR3 is 13 residues long.

V is TRBV5-4 and J is TRBJ1-2, with 9 bases aligning to TRBD1. Germline V gene sequence: CDR1 SGHNT, CDR2 YYREEE (reference sequence). With V trimmed by 4 bases and J by 6 bases, 7 bases remained unmatched. This CDR3 is built from 14 residues. The CDR3 DNA reads as TGTGCCAGCAGCGCCGCCGGGACAGGGCATGGCTACACCTTC. Translated: CASSAAGTGHGYTF.

The chain joins TRBV30 to TRBJ1-5; D is possibly TRBD1 (6 bases). Germline CDR1 GTSNPN, CDR2 SVGIG (reference sequence). Trimming shortened V by 3 bases and J by 4 bases, and 7 bases separated the two germline ends. The CDR3 loop spans 12 amino acids. The CDR3 sequence: CAWRQGNQPQHF. Here the CDR3 DNA reads TGTGCCTGGAGACAGGGTAATCAGCCCCAGCATTTT. The full variable domain, in which reference TRBV30 and TRBJ1-5 provide the parts outside the CDR3, is SQTIHQWPATLVQPVGSPLSLECTVEGTSNPNLYWYRQAAGRGLQLLFYSVGIGQISSEVPQNLSASRPQDRQFILSSKKLLLSDSGFYLCAWRQGNQPQHFGDGTRLSIL.

The V and J genes are TRBV2 and TRBJ1-6; 9 bases map to TRBD1. CDR1 is SNHLY, CDR2 FYNNEI, per germline. V lost 3 bases and J lost 6; bases outside the gene matches: 3. This CDR3 comprises 15 residues. The CDR3 region is CASSEGTGFNSPLHF. CDR3 coding DNA: TGTGCCAGCAGTGAGGGGACAGGGTTTAATTCACCCCTCCACTTT.

V is TRBV7-6 and J is TRBJ1-1, with TRBD1 as a possible D gene (5 bases). Germline lookup yields CDR1 SGHVS and CDR2 FNYEAQ. The CDR3 has 14 amino acids. V was clipped by 1 base and J by 0 bases, with 6 bases between them. The CDR3 bases are TGTGCCAGCAGCTTAGGGGGGATGAACACTGAAGCTTTCTTT. It yields the protein CASSLGGMNTEAFF.

The chain carries TRBV5-1 and TRBJ2-2; the D is unclear. The CDR3 is made up of 14 amino acids. Trimming removed 0 bases from V and 2 bases from J, with 5 bases in between. Germline assignment: CDR1 SGHRS and CDR2 YFSETQ. Written as DNA, the CDR3 is TGCGCCAGCAGCTTGGCTCAAAACACCGGGGAGCTGTTTTTT. Translated: CASSLAQNTGELFF.

The V call is TRBV2, the J call TRBJ2-3; D is perhaps TRBD1 (6 bases). This CDR3 contains 12 residues. V was pared by 7 bases and J by 11 bases, with 16 bases between. CDR1 is SNHLY and CDR2 is FYNNEI in the germline V gene. The DNA of the CDR3 is TGTGCCAGCAACCGGGCCGTGACAGGGCAGTATTTT. This gives the protein CASNRAVTGQYF.

Points on this clone: Distinct nucleotide sequences in the sample also encode this CDR3. V gene TRBV6-1 combines with J gene TRBJ1-1; no reliable D call. The CDR3 loop spans 14 amino acids. Germline CDR1 MNHNS, CDR2 SASEGT. V gave up 2 bases and J gave up 3 bases, with 10 bases separating them. The CDR3 sequence: CASSELTVYTEAFF. The CDR3 nucleotides are TGTGCCAGCAGTGAATTAACGGTTTACACTGAAGCTTTCTTT.

The chain links TRBV12-5 to TRBJ1-6; D unclear. The CDR3 is made up of 11 amino acids. V was cut by 7 bases and J by 6 bases, with 4 bases left in between. The germline gives CDR1 LGHNT, CDR2 FRNRAP. CDR3 sequence (DNA): TGTGCTAGTGCCTTTAATTCACCCCTCCACTTT. Protein product: CASAFNSPLHF.